The subject of this entry is one T cell receptor beta chain. This entry comes from a study of blood T cell repertoires in COVID-19. Sequenced by immunoSEQ multiplex PCR; TCRdb stores in-frame clones only, minus some. The profile shows roughly 180,000 clones, about 86% of them singletons. The source is a woman aged 30 to 39 with active or convalescent COVID-19. The sequenced sample was peripheral blood.

CDR3 bases: TGTGCCAGTCTGGACGGACAAAACACTGAAGCTTTCTTT. The encoded protein is CASLDGQNTEAFF. J is TRBJ1-1 and V is TRBV19, with D perhaps matching TRBD1 (5 bases). This CDR3 is 13 amino acids long. The germline V and J ends were trimmed by 8 bases and 2 bases, with 12 bases remaining between them. The germline V gene encodes CDR1 LNHDA and CDR2 SQIVND (reference sequence).